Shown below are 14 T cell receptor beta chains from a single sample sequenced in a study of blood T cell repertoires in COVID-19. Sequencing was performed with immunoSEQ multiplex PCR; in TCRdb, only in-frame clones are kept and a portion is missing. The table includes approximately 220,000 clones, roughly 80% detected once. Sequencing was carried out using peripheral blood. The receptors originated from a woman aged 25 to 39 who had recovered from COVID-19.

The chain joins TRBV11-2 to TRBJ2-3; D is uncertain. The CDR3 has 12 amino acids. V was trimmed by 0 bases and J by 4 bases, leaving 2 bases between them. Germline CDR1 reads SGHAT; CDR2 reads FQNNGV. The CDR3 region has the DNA TGTGCCAGCAGCTTAGACTCAGATACGCAGTATTTT. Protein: CASSLDSDTQYF.

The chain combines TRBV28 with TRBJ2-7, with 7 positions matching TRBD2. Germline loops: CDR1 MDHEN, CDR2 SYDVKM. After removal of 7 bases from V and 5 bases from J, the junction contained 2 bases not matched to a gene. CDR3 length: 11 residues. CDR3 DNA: TGTGCCAGCAATAGCGGGCACGAGCAGTACTTC. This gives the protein CASNSGHEQYF.

The chain's CDR3 is CASSLDGQGLGGYTF. CDR3 sequence (DNA): TGCGCCAGCAGCTTGGACGGACAGGGGCTTGGTGGCTACACCTTC. The rearrangement uses TRBV5-1 and TRBJ1-2; 9 bases align to TRBD1. In germline, CDR1 is SGHRS, CDR2 YFSETQ. The CDR3 extends over 15 amino acids. Germline trimming cut 0 bases from V and 7 bases from J; bases unmatched to any gene: 7.

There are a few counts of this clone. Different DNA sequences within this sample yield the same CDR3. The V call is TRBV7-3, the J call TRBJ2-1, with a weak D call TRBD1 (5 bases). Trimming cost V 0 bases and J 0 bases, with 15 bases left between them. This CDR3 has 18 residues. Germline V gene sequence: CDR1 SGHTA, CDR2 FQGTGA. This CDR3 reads CASSLTGAALGSYNEQFF. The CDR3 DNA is TGTGCCAGCAGCTTAACTGGGGCAGCGCTCGGCTCCTACAATGAGCAGTTCTTC. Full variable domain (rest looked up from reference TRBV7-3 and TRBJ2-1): GAGVSQTPSNKVTEKGKYVELRCDPISGHTALYWYRQSLGQGPEFLIYFQGTGAADDSGLPNDRFFAVRPEGSVSTLKIQRTERGDSAVYLCASSLTGAALGSYNEQFFGPGTRLTVL.

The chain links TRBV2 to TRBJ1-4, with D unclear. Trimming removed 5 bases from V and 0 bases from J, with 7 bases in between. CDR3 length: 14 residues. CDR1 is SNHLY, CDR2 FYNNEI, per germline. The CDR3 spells CASSQATTNEKLFF. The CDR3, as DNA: TGTGCCAGCAGTCAGGCCACAACTAATGAAAAACTGTTTTTT.

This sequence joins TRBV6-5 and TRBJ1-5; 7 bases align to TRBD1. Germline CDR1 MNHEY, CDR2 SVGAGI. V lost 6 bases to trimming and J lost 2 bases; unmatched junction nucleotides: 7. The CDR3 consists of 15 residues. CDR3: CASSRGTDGNQPQHF. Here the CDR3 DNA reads TGTGCCAGCAGCCGGGGGACAGATGGCAATCAGCCCCAGCATTTT.

CDR3 residues: CAGGTGGYEQYF. Here the CDR3 DNA reads TGTGCCGGCGGGACAGGGGGCTACGAGCAGTACTTC. The V gene is TRBV2, the J gene TRBJ2-7, with 11 bases aligning to TRBD1. The germline CDR1 and CDR2 sequences are SNHLY and FYNNEI. CDR3 size: 12 residues. Trimming cost V 11 bases and J 3 bases; bases outside gene matches: 3.

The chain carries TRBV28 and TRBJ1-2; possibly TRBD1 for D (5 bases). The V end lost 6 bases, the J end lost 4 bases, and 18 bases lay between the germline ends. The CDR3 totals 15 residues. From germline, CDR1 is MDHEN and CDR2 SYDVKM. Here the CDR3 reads CASSPTKGNFYGYTF. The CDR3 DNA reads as TGTGCCAGCAGCCCGACAAAGGGGAACTTCTATGGCTACACCTTC.

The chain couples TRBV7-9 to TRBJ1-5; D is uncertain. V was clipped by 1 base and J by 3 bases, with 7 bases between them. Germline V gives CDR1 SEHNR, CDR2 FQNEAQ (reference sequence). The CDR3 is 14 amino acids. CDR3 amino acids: CASSLGGDNQPQHF. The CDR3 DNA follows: TGTGCCAGCAGCTTAGGCGGAGACAATCAGCCCCAGCATTTT. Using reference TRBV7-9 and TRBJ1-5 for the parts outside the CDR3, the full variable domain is DTGVSQNPRHKITKRGQNVTFRCDPISEHNRLYWYRQTLGQGPEFLTYFQNEAQLEKSRLLSDRFSAERPKGSFSTLEIQRTEQGDSAMYLCASSLGGDNQPQHFGDGTRLSIL.

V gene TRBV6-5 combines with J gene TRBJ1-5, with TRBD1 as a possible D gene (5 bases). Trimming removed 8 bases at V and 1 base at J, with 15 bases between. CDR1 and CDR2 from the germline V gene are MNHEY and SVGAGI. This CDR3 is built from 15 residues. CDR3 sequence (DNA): TGTGCCAGCGCTAGGCAGGGTCCGAGCAATCAGCCCCAGCATTTT. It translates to CASARQGPSNQPQHF.

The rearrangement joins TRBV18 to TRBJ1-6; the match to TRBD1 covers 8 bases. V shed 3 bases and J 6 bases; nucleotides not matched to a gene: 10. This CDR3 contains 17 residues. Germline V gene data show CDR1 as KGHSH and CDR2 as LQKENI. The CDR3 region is CASSPVPGQAANSPLHF. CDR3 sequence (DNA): TGTGCCAGCTCACCTGTACCGGGACAGGCCGCTAATTCACCCCTCCACTTT.

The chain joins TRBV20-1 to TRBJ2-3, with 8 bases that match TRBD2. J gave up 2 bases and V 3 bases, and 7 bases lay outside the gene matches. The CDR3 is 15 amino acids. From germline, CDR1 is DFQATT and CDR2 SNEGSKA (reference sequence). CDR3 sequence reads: CSASSQRESTDTQYF. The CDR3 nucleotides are TGCAGTGCTAGTAGTCAGCGGGAGTCCACAGATACGCAGTATTTT.

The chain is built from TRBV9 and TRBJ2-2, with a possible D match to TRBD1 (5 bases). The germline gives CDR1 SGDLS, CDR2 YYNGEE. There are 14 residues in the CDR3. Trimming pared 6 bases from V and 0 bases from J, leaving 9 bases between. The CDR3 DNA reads TGTGCCAGCACCCGGACAACGAACACCGGGGAGCTGTTTTTT. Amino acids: CASTRTTNTGELFF.

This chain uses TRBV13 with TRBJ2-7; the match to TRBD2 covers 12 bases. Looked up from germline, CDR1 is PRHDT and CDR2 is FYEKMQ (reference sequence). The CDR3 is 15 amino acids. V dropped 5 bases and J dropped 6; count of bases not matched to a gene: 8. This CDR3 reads CASSPLAGGSGEQYF. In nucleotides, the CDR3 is TGTGCCAGCAGCCCACTAGCGGGAGGTTCAGGCGAGCAGTACTTC. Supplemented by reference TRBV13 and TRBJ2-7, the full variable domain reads AAGVIQSPRHLIKEKRETATLKCYPIPRHDTVYWYQQGPGQDPQFLISFYEKMQSDKGSIPDRFSAQQFSDYHSELNMSSLELGDSALYFCASSPLAGGSGEQYFGPGTRLTVT.